The 23 T cell receptor beta chains given below trace back to one sample, sequenced in a study of blood T cells in healthy people across ages. Primed by a sample-barcoded 5' primer and a J-beta primer mix, a second PCR proceeded for about 6 to 12 cycles. TCRdb re-analysed the 5' RACE reads in MiXCR, keeping a single row per CDR3 protein. Of more than 450,000 distinct CDR3 sequences detected, around a quarter appear once; the ten largest clones hold about 3.9%. These same data were also listed under a study on T cells of mothers and their children.

What was sequenced was blood. These receptors all come from a boy aged 2 to 10 in good health.

This clonotype showed up just a few times. The genes are TRBV5-5 and TRBJ2-2; perhaps TRBD1 as D (6 bases). Looked up from germline, CDR1 is SGHKS and CDR2 is YYEKEE (reference sequence). Trimming removed 4 bases at V and 5 bases at J, with 12 bases between. The CDR3 loop spans 14 amino acids. The CDR3 bases are TGTGCCAGCAGCCTGGACAGTAGGACCGGGGAGCTGTTTTTT. This encodes CASSLDSRTGELFF.

The chain is built from TRBV20-1 and TRBJ2-2; TRBD2 aligns across 7 bases. The CDR3 runs 15 residues. V shed 4 bases, J shed 6 bases, and the junction held 11 bases outside the gene matches. Germline V gene data show CDR1 as DFQATT and CDR2 as SNEGSKA (reference sequence). The CDR3: CSAKPMGGGAGELFF. In DNA, the CDR3 is TGCAGTGCTAAACCCATGGGGGGGGGTGCCGGGGAGCTGTTTTTT.

There are a few counts of this clonotype. V gene TRBV27 combines with J gene TRBJ2-1; D is perhaps TRBD1 (5 bases). The germline CDR1 and CDR2 sequences are MNHEY and SMNVEV (reference sequence). The CDR3 consists of 16 residues. Trimming took 6 bases from V and 0 from J, leaving 15 bases between them. The CDR3 protein is CASRTSGRASYNEQFF. For the CDR3, the DNA is TGTGCCAGCAGAACCTCAGGCAGGGCCTCCTACAATGAGCAGTTCTTC.

A few counts support this clonotype. One end of the junction fails to match germline, which may point to a read error. V gene TRBV2 combines with J gene TRBJ2-5; D perhaps matches TRBD2 (6 bases). The CDR3 sequence is 15 residues long. Germline V gene lookup returns CDR1 SNHLY and CDR2 FYNNEI. As DNA, the CDR3 is TGTGCCAGCATACGGAATAGCGGACCTCAAGCGACCCAGTACTTC. Amino acid sequence: CASIRNSGPQATQYF.

This clonotype has just a few counts. The rearrangement joins TRBV27 to TRBJ1-2; TRBD1 matches at 8 bases. V dropped 6 bases and J dropped 2; count of bases not matched to a gene: 11. This CDR3 has 16 amino acids. Germline V gene sequence: CDR1 MNHEY, CDR2 SMNVEV (reference sequence). The CDR3 loop reads CASRPITGGSNYGYTF. The CDR3 nucleotides read TGTGCCAGCAGGCCGATTACAGGGGGATCGAACTATGGCTACACCTTC.

This sequence joins TRBV5-1 and TRBJ2-6; D is unclear. V was clipped by 4 bases and J by 1 base, with 12 bases between them. Germline CDR1 and CDR2: SGHRS and YFSETQ. The CDR3 loop spans 16 amino acids. Here the CDR3 reads CASSDPAQSGANVLTF. CDR3 DNA sequence: TGCGCCAGCAGCGACCCGGCCCAATCTGGGGCCAACGTCCTGACTTTC.

The V and J genes are TRBV18 and TRBJ2-5; TRBD2 might be the D (5 bases). Trimming removed 2 bases from V and 5 bases from J, with 9 bases in between. CDR3 length: 13 amino acids. Germline assignment: CDR1 KGHSH and CDR2 LQKENI. The CDR3 protein is CASSPERAETQYF. The CDR3, as DNA: TGTGCCAGCTCACCAGAGAGGGCCGAGACCCAGTACTTC.

This sequence joins TRBV12-3 or TRBV12-4 and TRBJ2-3; D might be TRBD2 (5 bases). Deletions cut 8 bases from V and 9 bases from J, with 15 bases between. The CDR3 extends over 12 amino acids. The CDR3 spells CASGVAGRTQYF. The CDR3 DNA follows: TGTGCCAGCGGGGTTGCTGGGAGAACGCAGTATTTT.

The sample holds a few counts of this clonotype. This rearrangement joins TRBV18 to TRBJ1-5; 7 positions match TRBD1. V was clipped by 2 bases and J by 6 bases; unmatched bases: 7. This CDR3 region has 15 residues. Germline V gives CDR1 KGHSH, CDR2 LQKENI. CDR3 sequence reads: CASSPSTGAGQPQHF. CDR3 bases: TGTGCCAGCTCACCAAGCACAGGGGCTGGTCAGCCCCAGCATTTT.

This clonotype was seen a few times. At one end, the junction sequence differs from germline, possibly due to a read error. This sequence joins TRBV5-1 and TRBJ1-1; D ambiguous. Germline V lookup: CDR1 SGHRS, CDR2 YFSETQ. This CDR3 spans 16 amino acids. The CDR3 bases are TGCGCCAGCAGCTCGGCGGATAGGGTCATGAACACTGAAACTTTCTTT. Translating gives CASSSADRVMNTETFF. Full variable domain (rest looked up from reference TRBV5-1 and TRBJ1-1): KAGVTQTPRYLIKTRGQQVTLSCSPISGHRSVSWYQQTPGQGLQFLFEYFSETQRNKGNFPGRFSGRQFSNSRSEMNVSTLELGDSALYLCASSSADRVMNTETFFGQGTRLTVV.

The V and J genes are TRBV28 and TRBJ2-3; possibly TRBD2 for D (6 bases). Germline V lookup: CDR1 MDHEN, CDR2 SYDVKM. This CDR3 is built from 14 residues. V was trimmed by 3 bases and J by 4 bases, leaving 11 bases between them. The CDR3 DNA sequence: TGTGCCAGCAGTTTCCCGGGAGCAGCAGATACGCAGTATTTT. This sequence encodes CASSFPGAADTQYF. Full variable domain (rest looked up from reference TRBV28 and TRBJ2-3): DVKVTQSSRYLVKRTGEKVFLECVQDMDHENMFWYRQDPGLGLRLIYFSYDVKMKEKGDIPEGYSVSREKKERFSLILESASTNQTSMYLCASSFPGAADTQYFGPGTRLTVL.

V is TRBV10-3 and J is TRBJ2-2, with 8 bases fitting TRBD2. This CDR3 is built from 17 residues. CDR1 ENHRY and CDR2 SYGVKD come from the germline V gene. Trimming removed 0 bases from V and 3 bases from J; junction bases left unmatched: 6. CDR3 DNA sequence: TGTGCCATCAGTGAGTCGAAAAGCGGGAGCCACACCGGGGAGCTGTTTTTT. The encoded protein is CAISESKSGSHTGELFF.

The CDR3 loop reads CSVDLSSSGANVLTF. The CDR3 DNA reads TGCAGCGTTGACCTCTCCAGCTCTGGGGCCAACGTCCTGACTTTC. The V and J genes are TRBV29-1 and TRBJ2-6, with unresolved D. With 3 bases removed from V and 0 bases from J, the gap between germline ends came to 9 bases. The CDR3 has 15 amino acids. Germline V lookup: CDR1 SQVTM, CDR2 ANQGSEA. The whole variable domain, filled in from reference TRBV29-1 and TRBJ2-6, reads SAVISQKPSRDICQRGTSLTIQCQVDSQVTMMFWYRQQPGQSLTLIATANQGSEATYESGFVIDKFPISRPNLTFSTLTVSNMSPEDSSIYLCSVDLSSSGANVLTFGAGSRLTVL.

The gene calls are TRBV29-1 and TRBJ1-2; possible D gene TRBD1, 5 bases. Germline V lookup: CDR1 SQVTM, CDR2 ANQGSEA. V lost 3 bases and J 3 bases, leaving 5 bases between the germline ends. The CDR3 loop spans 11 amino acids. The CDR3: CSVDRDYGYTF. The CDR3 DNA reads as TGCAGCGTTGACAGGGACTATGGCTACACCTTC. The full variable domain, in which reference TRBV29-1 and TRBJ1-2 provide the parts outside the CDR3, is SAVISQKPSRDICQRGTSLTIQCQVDSQVTMMFWYRQQPGQSLTLIATANQGSEATYESGFVIDKFPISRPNLTFSTLTVSNMSPEDSSIYLCSVDRDYGYTFGSGTRLTVV.

A few counts support this clonotype. The chain couples TRBV5-1 to TRBJ1-1; D uncertain. In germline, CDR1 is SGHRS, CDR2 YFSETQ. V lost 0 bases and J lost 1, with 13 bases in between. The CDR3 spans 16 residues. The CDR3 region is CASSLGDKLSNTEAFF. DNA of the CDR3: TGCGCCAGCAGCTTGGGAGACAAACTATCGAACACTGAAGCTTTCTTT.

The chain carries TRBV9 and TRBJ2-4; 7 nucleotides line up with TRBD1. The V gene end was trimmed by 3 bases and the J gene end by 6 bases; junction bases not matched to a gene: 6. This CDR3 contains 14 residues. Germline V gene sequence: CDR1 SGDLS, CDR2 YYNGEE. CDR3 nucleotides: TGTGCCAGCAGCGCAGATCCAGGGGGAAACATTCAGTACTTC. Its translation is CASSADPGGNIQYF.

This clonotype was found a few times. The chain couples TRBV29-1 to TRBJ2-7, with 12 bases that match TRBD2. With the DNA end fitting TRBJ2-1 better, the J assignment may be wrong. This CDR3 has 14 amino acids. In germline, CDR1 is SQVTM, CDR2 ANQGSEA. The CDR3 DNA reads as TGCAGCGTTGGGCTACTAGCGGGAGGCTATGAGCAGTTCTTC. Translating gives CSVGLLAGGYEQFF.

The chain employs TRBV27 and TRBJ1-5; the D is unclear. Germline values: CDR1 MNHEY, CDR2 SMNVEV (reference sequence). The V gene lost 2 bases and the J gene lost 0 bases, with 8 bases spanning the gap. The CDR3 runs to 15 residues. CDR3 sequence: CASSLTPGSNQPQHF. Here the CDR3 DNA reads TGTGCCAGCAGTTTAACCCCAGGTAGCAATCAGCCCCAGCATTTT.

Ten or more counts support this clonotype. The chain couples TRBV7-2 to TRBJ2-1; D unclear. This CDR3 region has 11 residues. V dropped 1 base and J dropped 15 bases, with 10 bases sitting between them. From germline, CDR1 is SGHTA and CDR2 FQGNSA. CDR3 DNA sequence: TGTGCCAGCAGCTTAGGGCCGGAACGGTTCTTC. Its protein product is CASSLGPERFF.

The chain uses TRBV18 and TRBJ1-1, with D unresolved. CDR1 is KGHSH and CDR2 is LQKENI in the germline V gene. This CDR3 contains 12 residues. The V end was cut by 5 bases, the J end by 0 bases, with 4 bases between. CDR3: CASSAVNTEAFF. The CDR3 DNA is TGTGCCAGCTCAGCGGTGAACACTGAAGCTTTCTTT.

The CDR3 nucleotides read TGTGCCAGCAGCCAAGCTCTGCCGGACAGCCCTCCCTACGAGCAGTACTTC. Translated, it gives CASSQALPDSPPYEQYF. The rearrangement joins TRBV14 to TRBJ2-7; a possible D gene is TRBD1 (6 bases). CDR1 and CDR2 (germline): SGHDN, FVKESK. Trimming removed 1 base at V and 2 bases at J, with 18 bases between. The CDR3 contains 17 residues.

This clonotype came up many times. The V call is TRBV20-1, the J call TRBJ1-1, with D perhaps TRBD1 (5 bases). V gave up 0 bases and J gave up 3 bases, with 14 bases separating them. CDR3 length equals 15 residues. Germline V CDR1 and CDR2: DFQATT, SNEGSKA (reference sequence). The CDR3 loop reads CSARDWGRGDTEAFF. CDR3 nucleotides: TGCAGTGCTAGAGATTGGGGAAGGGGCGACACTGAAGCTTTCTTT.

This clonotype was recorded a few times. The chain combines TRBV29-1 with TRBJ2-5, with D perhaps TRBD1 or TRBD2 (6 bases each). The V gene lost 6 bases and the J gene lost 1 base, with 18 bases spanning the gap. This CDR3 contains 15 residues. Germline loops: CDR1 SQVTM, CDR2 ANQGSEA. The CDR3 DNA reads as TGCAGCGTCGAGGGTGGCAGGGGAGGCCAAGAGACCCAGTACTTC. Its translation: CSVEGGRGGQETQYF. Complete variable domain (other parts from reference TRBV29-1 and TRBJ2-5): SAVISQKPSRDICQRGTSLTIQCQVDSQVTMMFWYRQQPGQSLTLIATANQGSEATYESGFVIDKFPISRPNLTFSTLTVSNMSPEDSSIYLCSVEGGRGGQETQYFGPGTRLLVL.